The 10 T cell receptor beta chains below were found in one sample sequenced in a study of blood T cell repertoires in COVID-19. The data were produced by immunoSEQ multiplex PCR, yet TCRdb's version contains in-frame clones alone and is incomplete. The data contain roughly 230,000 clones, nearly 90% of them singletons. Sequenced input: peripheral blood. Receptors originate from a middle-aged woman who had recovered from COVID-19.

CDR3 sequence: CASLSGVGTEAFF. The CDR3 region has the DNA TGTGCCAGCTTATCAGGGGTAGGGACTGAAGCTTTCTTT. The chain recombines TRBV12-3 or TRBV12-4 with TRBJ1-1, with D maybe TRBD1 (6 bases). V dropped 8 bases and J dropped 5 bases, with 15 bases sitting between them. The CDR3 contains 13 residues.

The CDR3 bases are TGCGCCAGCACGGGCCGAGGGTCCTACGAGCAGTACTTC. It encodes CASTGRGSYEQYF. This rearrangement joins TRBV23-1 to TRBJ2-7, with D possibly being TRBD2 (5 bases). TRBV23-1 is placed among ORFs of uncertain function. The CDR3 runs to 13 residues. Trimming pared 7 bases from V and 1 base from J, leaving 11 bases between.

The chain joins TRBV7-3 to TRBJ2-5; D remains ambiguous. Trimming shortened V by 4 bases and J by 0 bases, and 6 bases separated the two germline ends. This CDR3 contains 13 residues. CDR1 and CDR2 from the germline V gene are SGHTA and FQGTGA. CDR3 nucleotides: TGTGCCAGCAGCTCTGTGTACCAAGAGACCCAGTACTTC. This translates into CASSSVYQETQYF. The full variable domain, completed using reference TRBV7-3 and TRBJ2-5, is GAGVSQTPSNKVTEKGKYVELRCDPISGHTALYWYRQSLGQGPEFLIYFQGTGAADDSGLPNDRFFAVRPEGSVSTLKIQRTERGDSAVYLCASSSVYQETQYFGPGTRLLVL.

The V gene is TRBV20-1, the J gene TRBJ1-2; weak D call: TRBD1 (6 bases). Germline CDR1 is DFQATT and CDR2 is SNEGSKA (reference sequence). Trimming removed 3 bases at V and 3 bases at J, with 11 bases between. The CDR3 covers 13 residues. The CDR3 sequence is CSASPGGDYGYTF. The CDR3 bases are TGCAGTGCTAGTCCGGGGGGCGACTATGGCTACACCTTC.

V gene TRBV24-1 combines with J gene TRBJ2-4; D gene unclear. V was cut by 3 bases and J by 8 bases, with 13 bases left in between. The CDR3 loop spans 14 amino acids. Germline lookup yields CDR1 KGHDR and CDR2 SFDVKD. The CDR3 loop is CATSDPDRSDIQYF. For the CDR3, the DNA is TGTGCCACCAGTGATCCCGATCGAAGCGACATTCAGTACTTC.

The chain is built from TRBV29-1 and TRBJ1-1, with D tentatively TRBD1 (6 bases). Trimming shortened V by 4 bases and J by 8 bases, and 11 bases separated the two germline ends. Germline CDR1 SQVTM, CDR2 ANQGSEA. The CDR3 is 11 amino acids. CDR3 amino acids: CSVAGGGEAFF. CDR3 in DNA: TGCAGCGTTGCTGGGGGGGGCGAAGCTTTCTTT.

The chain couples TRBV14 to TRBJ2-1; 8 nucleotides match TRBD2. Trimming cost V 0 bases and J 6 bases; bases outside gene matches: 7. Looked up from germline, CDR1 is SGHDN and CDR2 is FVKESK. This CDR3 is 16 amino acids long. CDR3 nucleotide sequence: TGTGCCAGCAGCCAAGAAGTCAGCGGGAGCCTCAATGAGCAGTTCTTC. Protein sequence: CASSQEVSGSLNEQFF. The full variable domain, rest sourced from reference TRBV14 and TRBJ2-1, is EAGVTQFPSHSVIEKGQTVTLRCDPISGHDNLYWYRRVMGKEIKFLLHFVKESKQDESGMPNNRFLAERTGGTYSTLKVQPAELEDSGVYFCASSQEVSGSLNEQFFGPGTRLTVL.

V and J are TRBV7-2 and TRBJ1-5; no clear D gene. Trimming pared 2 bases from V and 8 bases from J, leaving 10 bases between. The V gene's germline CDR1 is SGHTA and CDR2 FQGNSA. CDR3 length: 13 residues. DNA of the CDR3: TGTGCCAGCAGCTTAAATGGAGAGGAGCCCCAGCATTTT. It specifies CASSLNGEEPQHF.

The chain joins TRBV19 to TRBJ1-1; D is undetermined. The germline gives CDR1 LNHDA, CDR2 SQIVND (reference sequence). The CDR3 contains 15 residues. The V end lost 9 bases, the J end lost 3 bases, and 20 bases lay between the germline ends. The CDR3 sequence: CASSSTRSGYTEAFF. The CDR3 coding sequence is TGTGCCAGCAGCAGTACGAGATCCGGGTACACTGAAGCTTTCTTT.

This clone was observed a single time. This chain connects TRBV18 to TRBJ1-6; unclear D gene. There are 14 residues in the CDR3. The ends were cut back, 2 bases at V and 9 bases at J, with 11 bases in the middle. From germline, CDR1 is KGHSH and CDR2 LQKENI. CDR3 residues: CASSPSGLRSPLHF. In DNA form, the CDR3 reads TGTGCCAGCTCACCATCCGGGTTACGTTCACCCCTCCACTTT.